The rows below give T cell receptor beta chains drawn from one sample of a study of T cells in Graves' hyperthyroidism and ophthalmopathy. TCRdb reprocessed the multiplex PCR reads with MiXCR, giving one entry per CDR3 protein. The sample comprises fewer than 650,000 distinct CDR3 sequences, 14% of which are singletons, and more than 6% rests with the top ten. Material for sequencing was blood. The receptors come from a woman under 30 with Graves' ophthalmopathy. Each CDR3 is given with its conserved first and last residue. A D gene is named only where the DNA matches it firmly. A row's size may be missing; if present it is once, few, many or a size class.

size,J,V,D,CDR3,DNA
many,TRBJ1-2,TRBV6-1,.,CASSKGELYGYTF,TGTGCCAGCAGTAAGGGGGAACTTTATGGCTACACCTTC
.,TRBJ2-1,TRBV13,.,CASSLERPRGYNEQFF,TGTGCCAGCAGCTTAGAGAGGCCGAGGGGTTACAATGAGCAGTTCTTC
.,TRBJ1-4,TRBV7-6,.,CASSLGTVATNEKLFF,TGTGCCAGCAGCTTAGGGACCGTTGCAACTAATGAAAAACTGTTTTTT
few,TRBJ2-2,TRBV6-1,TRBD2,CASSRGAGELFF,TGTGCCAGCAGTCGGGGGGCCGGGGAGCTGTTTTTT
few,TRBJ1-4,TRBV4-1,.,CASSQDPDSLGEKLFF,TGCGCCAGCAGCCAAGATCCAGACAGTTTAGGTGAAAAACTGTTTTTT
many,TRBJ2-5,TRBV11-2,.,CASSPSRDLETQYF,TGTGCCAGCAGCCCCTCGAGGGATTTAGAGACCCAGTACTTC
.,TRBJ1-2,TRBV28,.,CASMSNNRRIDGYTF,TGTGCCAGCATGTCGAACAACAGGAGAATTGATGGCTACACCTTC
.,TRBJ1-1,TRBV6-2/TRBV6-3,.,CASRFLQEAEAFF,TGTGCCAGCAGATTCCTACAGGAGGCTGAAGCTTTCTTT
many,TRBJ1-5,TRBV12-3/TRBV12-4,.,CASSPNLPGLNQPQHF,TGTGCCAGCAGTCCAAATCTCCCGGGGCTCAATCAGCCCCAGCATTTT
many,TRBJ2-3,TRBV12-3/TRBV12-4,TRBD1,CASRKGTGADTQYF,TGTGCCAGCAGAAAGGGCACAGGGGCAGATACGCAGTATTTT
many,TRBJ2-1,TRBV6-6,.,CASSYSPYYNEQFF,TGTGCCAGCAGTTACTCGCCTTATTACAATGAGCAGTTCTTC
many,TRBJ2-3,TRBV12-3/TRBV12-4,TRBD2,CASSLGGSGSTDTQYF,TGTGCCAGCAGTTTAGGGGGTAGCGGGAGTACAGATACGCAGTATTTT
many,TRBJ2-3,TRBV2,TRBD2,CASTRGLAGGPGDTQYF,TGTGCCAGCACCCGAGGACTAGCGGGAGGGCCAGGGGATACGCAGTATTTT
many,TRBJ2-1,TRBV12-3/TRBV12-4,.,CASSFPGTIEQFF,TGTGCCAGCAGTTTCCCCGGGACAATTGAGCAGTTCTTC
few,TRBJ2-3,TRBV20-1,.,CSAPTGLTLTDTQYF,TGCAGTGCCCCGACAGGACTTACCCTCACAGATACGCAGTATTTT
many,TRBJ1-5,TRBV9,.,CASSVLDGNQPQHF,TGTGCCAGCAGCGTGTTGGACGGGAATCAGCCCCAGCATTTT
.,TRBJ2-3,TRBV5-1,.,CASSFDTSTDTQYF,TGCGCCAGCAGCTTTGACACTAGCACAGATACGCAGTATTTT
many,TRBJ2-3,TRBV30,TRBD2,CAWSVWTRDTQYF,TGTGCCTGGAGTGTTTGGACTAGGGATACGCAGTATTTT
.,TRBJ2-2,TRBV24-1,.,CATSDLDTNTGELFF,TGTGCCACCAGTGATTTAGACACGAACACCGGGGAGCTGTTTTTT
few,TRBJ1-1,TRBV19,TRBD1,CASSMGTGTGAFF,TGTGCCAGTAGTATGGGAACCGGGACAGGGGCTTTCTTT
many,TRBJ2-2,TRBV11-2,.,CASTPTGELFF,TGTGCCAGCACCCCGACCGGGGAGCTGTTTTTT
many,TRBJ1-1,TRBV27,.,CASSLVGRREAFF,TGTGCCAGCAGTTTGGTGGGACGCCGTGAAGCTTTCTTT
many,TRBJ2-1,TRBV6-1,.,CASKSSGEQFF,TGTGCCAGCAAATCGTCGGGAGAGCAGTTCTTC
many,TRBJ2-7,TRBV7-2,TRBD2,CASSSIAGAYEQYF,TGTGCCAGCAGCTCTATAGCGGGAGCTTACGAGCAGTACTTC
many,TRBJ1-6,TRBV3-1,.,CASSQRGNSPLHF,TGTGCCAGCAGCCAACGAGGGAATTCACCCCTCCACTTT
.,TRBJ2-2,TRBV20-1,TRBD2,CSARFLGLAGVVTGELFF,TGCAGTGCCCGGTTCCTCGGACTAGCGGGAGTCGTCACCGGGGAGCTGTTTTTT
few,TRBJ1-2,TRBV5-4,.,CASSTRSPGYYGYTF,TGTGCCAGCAGCACCCGAAGTCCCGGGTACTATGGCTACACCTTC
many,TRBJ2-7,TRBV9,.,CASSERDQSDEQYF,TGTGCCAGCAGCGAAAGGGACCAGAGCGACGAGCAGTACTTC
many,TRBJ1-1,TRBV13,TRBD1,CASSHGTGTEAFF,TGTGCCAGCAGCCACGGGACAGGCACTGAAGCTTTCTTT
many,TRBJ2-1,TRBV12-3/TRBV12-4,.,CASSLPAQQFF,TGTGCCAGCAGTTTACCCGCCCAGCAGTTCTTC
many,TRBJ1-5,TRBV7-2,TRBD1,CASSLADRVNNQPQHF,TGTGCCAGCAGCTTAGCTGACAGGGTTAACAATCAGCCCCAGCATTTT
many,TRBJ2-1,TRBV6-2/TRBV6-3,TRBD2,CASSGGSSSYNEQFF,TGTGCCAGCAGTGGCGGGAGTAGCTCCTACAATGAGCAGTTCTTC
many,TRBJ1-1,TRBV28,.,CASNPGLRGNTEAFF,TGTGCCAGCAACCCAGGGTTACGTGGGAACACTGAAGCTTTCTTT
.,TRBJ2-7,TRBV6-1,TRBD2,CASSEEGGRVWEQYF,TGTGCCAGCAGTGAAGAAGGCGGGAGAGTGTGGGAGCAGTACTTC
.,TRBJ2-1,TRBV9,.,CASSVGGGSGNEQFF,TGTGCCAGCAGCGTAGGCGGAGGGTCGGGGAATGAGCAGTTCTTC
.,TRBJ2-2,TRBV5-6,.,CASSLSLGELFF,TGTGCCAGCAGCTTGTCGCTCGGGGAGCTGTTTTTT
many,TRBJ1-1,TRBV12-5,TRBD1,CASGLMTGEDTEAFF,TGTGCTAGTGGTTTGATGACAGGGGAGGACACTGAAGCTTTCTTT
.,TRBJ1-1,TRBV19,TRBD1,CATRTGPLAEAFF,TGTGCCACTCGGACAGGACCTTTAGCTGAAGCTTTCTTT
many,TRBJ1-5,TRBV3-1,.,CASSQGAKQPQHF,TGTGCCAGCAGCCAAGGGGCGAAACAGCCCCAGCATTTT
many,TRBJ1-2,TRBV10-3,TRBD1,CAVGEATGSYGYTF,TGTGCCGTCGGGGAGGCGACAGGGAGCTATGGCTACACCTTC
.,TRBJ1-5,TRBV5-6,TRBD1,CASSRDRGREVQPQHF,TGTGCCAGCAGCCGGGACAGGGGGCGCGAAGTTCAGCCCCAGCATTTT
.,TRBJ2-6,TRBV28,TRBD2,CASSHHPGLAGAGANVLTF,TGTGCCAGCAGCCATCATCCGGGACTAGCGGGAGCTGGGGCCAACGTCCTGACTTTC
many,TRBJ2-5,TRBV7-9,TRBD2,CASSLGTSGVKETQYF,TGTGCCAGCAGCTTAGGGACTAGCGGGGTAAAAGAGACCCAGTACTTC
many,TRBJ2-4,TRBV6-2/TRBV6-3,.,CASRSPGGGNIQYF,TGTGCCAGCCGGTCGCCGGGTGGCGGAAACATTCAGTACTTC
.,TRBJ2-7,TRBV11-3,TRBD1,CASSSLNRGSYEQYF,TGTGCCAGCAGCTCACTGAACAGGGGGTCCTACGAGCAGTACTTC
few,TRBJ2-1,TRBV20-1,TRBD2,CSARGPSGRHEQFF,TGCAGTGCTAGAGGCCCTAGCGGGAGACATGAGCAGTTCTTC